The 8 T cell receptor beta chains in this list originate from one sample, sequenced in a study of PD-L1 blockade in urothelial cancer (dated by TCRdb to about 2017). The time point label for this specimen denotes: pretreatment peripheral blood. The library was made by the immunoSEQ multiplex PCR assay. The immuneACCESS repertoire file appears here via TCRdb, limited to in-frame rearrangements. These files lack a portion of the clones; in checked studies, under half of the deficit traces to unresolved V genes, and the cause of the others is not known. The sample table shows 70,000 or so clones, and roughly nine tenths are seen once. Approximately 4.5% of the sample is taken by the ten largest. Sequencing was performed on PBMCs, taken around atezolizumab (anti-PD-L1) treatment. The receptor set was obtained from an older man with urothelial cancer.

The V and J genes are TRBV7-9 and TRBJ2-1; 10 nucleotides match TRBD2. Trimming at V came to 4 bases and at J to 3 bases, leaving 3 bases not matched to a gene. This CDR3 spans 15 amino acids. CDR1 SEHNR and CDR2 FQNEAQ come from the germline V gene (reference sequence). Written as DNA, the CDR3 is TGTGCCAGCAGCTCAGGACTAGCGGACTACAATGAGCAGTTCTTC. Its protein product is CASSSGLADYNEQFF.

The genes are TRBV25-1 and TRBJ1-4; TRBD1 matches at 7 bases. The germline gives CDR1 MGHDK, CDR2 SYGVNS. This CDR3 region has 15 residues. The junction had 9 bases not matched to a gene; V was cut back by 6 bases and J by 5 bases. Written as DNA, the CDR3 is TGTGCCAGCAGCCCACCAGGGGGTCGGAATGAAAAACTGTTTTTT. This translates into CASSPPGGRNEKLFF.

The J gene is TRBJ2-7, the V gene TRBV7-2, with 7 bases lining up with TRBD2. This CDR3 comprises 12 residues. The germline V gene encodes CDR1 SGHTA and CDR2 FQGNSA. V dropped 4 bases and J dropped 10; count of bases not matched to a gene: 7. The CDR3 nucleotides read TGTGCCAGCAGCTCCCTCCGGGACTACCAGTACTTC. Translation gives CASSSLRDYQYF.

The CDR3 DNA reads TGTGCCAGTAGTGCCCGGACAGGTGGTGTGATAGAGACTGAAGCTTTCTTT. It translates to CASSARTGGVIETEAFF. The V call is TRBV19, the J call TRBJ1-1, with 7 bases fitting TRBD1. V lost 5 bases and J lost 5; bases outside the gene matches: 17. CDR3 length: 17 amino acids. Germline V gene sequence: CDR1 LNHDA, CDR2 SQIVND (reference sequence).

The CDR3 bases are TGTGCCAGCAGCCAGCGGAGGGTTCCTCTCGCGGACGAGGAAGCTTTCTTT. This sequence encodes CASSQRRVPLADEEAFF. J is TRBJ1-1 and V is TRBV14; no clear D. V was cut by 3 bases and J by 8 bases, with 25 bases left in between. The CDR3 covers 17 residues. The germline CDR1 and CDR2 sequences are SGHDN and FVKESK.

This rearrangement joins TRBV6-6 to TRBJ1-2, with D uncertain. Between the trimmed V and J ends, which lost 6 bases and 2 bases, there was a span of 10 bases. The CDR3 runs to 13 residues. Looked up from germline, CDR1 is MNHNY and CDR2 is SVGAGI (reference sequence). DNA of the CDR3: TGTGCCAGCAGCCCGACACAAAACTATGGCTACACCTTC. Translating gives CASSPTQNYGYTF.

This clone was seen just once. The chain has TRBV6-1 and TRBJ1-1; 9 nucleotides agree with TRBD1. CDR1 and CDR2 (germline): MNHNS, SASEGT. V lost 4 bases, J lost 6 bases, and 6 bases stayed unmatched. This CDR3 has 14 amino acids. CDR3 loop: CASSGTGTGPEAFF. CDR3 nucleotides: TGTGCCAGCAGTGGGACCGGGACAGGGCCTGAAGCTTTCTTT.

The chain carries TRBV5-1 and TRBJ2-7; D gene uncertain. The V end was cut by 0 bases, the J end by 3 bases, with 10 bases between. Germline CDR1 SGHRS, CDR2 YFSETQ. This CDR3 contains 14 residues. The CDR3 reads CASSLGAELYEQYF. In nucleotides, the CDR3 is TGCGCCAGCAGCTTGGGGGCCGAACTCTACGAGCAGTACTTC.